A selection of T cell receptor beta chains follows, all from one sample in a study of neurological immune-mediated disorders. Via MiXCR, TCRdb re-called the 5' RACE reads, giving one row per CDR3 protein. The sample has approximately 23,000 distinct CDR3 sequences, 10% seen once; the top ten hold roughly a fifth. What was sequenced was PBMCs. These receptors came from a woman aged 55-70 years with HTLV-1-associated myelopathy (HAM/TSP). CDR3s include the opening cysteine and the closing phenylalanine or tryptophan. A D gene is named only where the DNA matches it firmly. Clone sizes are given selectively: once, few, many, or a class where the clone is expanded.

TRBV29-1,many,TRBD1,TRBJ2-7,CSVEVLGTGTYEQYF,TGCAGCGTTGAAGTTCTGGGGACAGGGACCTACGAGCAGTACTTC
TRBV6-5,medium-sized,TRBD2,TRBJ2-3,CASSFAGEGTQYF,TGTGCCAGCAGTTTCGCGGGGGAGGGTACGCAGTATTTT
TRBV7-2,few,TRBD2,TRBJ2-7,CASSLGASGSYEQYF,TGTGCCAGCAGCCTAGGTGCTAGCGGTTCCTACGAGCAGTACTTC
TRBV29-1,many,.,TRBJ1-4,CSAQARGGEKLFF,TGCAGCGCACAGGCGAGGGGAGGTGAAAAACTGTTTTTT
TRBV4-2,medium-sized,.,TRBJ2-7,CASSQAGRSGTYEQYF,TGTGCCAGCAGCCAAGCTGGGAGATCAGGGACCTACGAGCAGTACTTC
TRBV6-2/TRBV6-3,few,.,TRBJ1-3,CASSKASTSSGNTIYF,TGTGCCAGCAGTAAAGCCTCTACGTCCTCTGGAAACACCATATATTTT
TRBV7-2,many,TRBD2,TRBJ2-2,CASSLTGGWATGELFF,TGTGCCAGCAGCTTAACGGGGGGTTGGGCCACCGGGGAGCTGTTTTTT
TRBV5-1,many,.,TRBJ1-2,CASSLAAGDGYTF,TGCGCCAGCAGCTTGGCCGCGGGGGATGGCTACACCTTC
TRBV18,.,.,TRBJ1-1,CASSVQGEAHTEAFF,TGTGCCAGCTCGGTTCAAGGGGAAGCCCACACTGAAGCTTTCTTT
TRBV6-5,.,.,TRBJ1-2,CASKSMYGYTF,TGTGCCAGCAAGTCGATGTATGGCTACACCTTC
TRBV20-1,many,.,TRBJ2-1,CSARGGEIEQFF,TGCAGTGCCAGGGGGGGGGAGATTGAGCAGTTCTTC
TRBV6-6,many,.,TRBJ2-3,CASSPGVWSTDTQYF,TGTGCCAGCAGCCCCGGGGTGTGGAGCACAGATACGCAGTATTTT
TRBV5-6,many,TRBD2,TRBJ2-1,CASSQGLAGASGYNEQFF,TGTGCCAGCAGCCAGGGACTAGCGGGGGCCTCGGGGTACAATGAGCAGTTCTTC
TRBV20-1,many,TRBD1,TRBJ1-1,CSARSEDRGENTEAFF,TGCAGTGCTAGAAGTGAGGACAGGGGAGAGAACACTGAAGCTTTCTTT
TRBV10-3,many,.,TRBJ2-3,CAITPRTTDTQYF,TGTGCCATCACCCCCAGGACCACAGATACGCAGTATTTT
TRBV20-1,many,TRBD2,TRBJ2-7,CSARGGLAGNYEQYF,TGCAGTGCTAGAGGTGGACTAGCGGGGAACTACGAGCAGTACTTC
TRBV2,medium-sized,TRBD1,TRBJ1-2,CASSPGTGTDSGYTF,TGTGCCAGCAGCCCCGGGACAGGGACGGATTCTGGCTACACCTTC
TRBV12-3/TRBV12-4,medium-sized,.,TRBJ1-2,CASSLRGNYGYTF,TGTGCCAGCAGTTTAAGGGGGAACTATGGCTACACCTTC
TRBV7-8,many,.,TRBJ1-5,CASSLVGPGIDQPQHF,TGTGCCAGCAGCTTAGTAGGGCCAGGGATCGACCAGCCCCAGCATTTT
TRBV18,many,.,TRBJ1-1,CASSPRAFANTEAFF,TGTGCCAGCTCCCCAAGAGCCTTTGCGAACACTGAAGCTTTCTTT
TRBV2,few,TRBD1,TRBJ2-5,CASSTGTGAQETQYF,TGTGCCAGCAGTACCGGGACAGGGGCCCAAGAGACCCAGTACTTC
TRBV10-2,.,.,TRBJ2-7,CASSRGSGMVVEQYF,TGCGCCAGCAGCCGTGGGTCAGGGATGGTCGTCGAGCAGTACTTC
TRBV7-9,few,TRBD1,TRBJ2-7,CASSLGRQGKNEQYF,TGTGCCAGCAGCTTAGGGAGACAGGGTAAGAACGAGCAGTACTTC
TRBV6-1,medium-sized,TRBD2,TRBJ2-3,CAGATSGEADTQYF,TGTGCCGGGGCGACTAGCGGGGAAGCAGATACGCAGTATTTT
TRBV15,many,.,TRBJ2-5,CATSRELQETQYF,TGTGCCACCAGCAGAGAACTGCAAGAGACCCAGTACTTC
TRBV20-1,many,TRBD1,TRBJ1-1,CSATQGLGTEAFF,TGCAGTGCTACACAGGGGCTTGGCACTGAAGCTTTCTTT
TRBV7-2,medium-sized,TRBD2,TRBJ2-1,CASSVTSGAYLEQFF,TGTGCCAGCAGCGTGACTAGCGGGGCTTACCTCGAGCAGTTCTTC
TRBV12-3/TRBV12-4,many,TRBD2,TRBJ2-7,CASSFQLAGGNEQYF,TGTGCCAGCAGTTTCCAACTAGCGGGGGGTAACGAGCAGTACTTC
TRBV6-5,many,.,TRBJ1-2,CVSSSGRNGYTF,TGTGTCAGCAGTTCAGGGAGGAATGGCTACACCTTC
TRBV12-3/TRBV12-4,many,.,TRBJ2-7,CASSLGLQGTYEQYF,TGTGCCAGCAGTTTAGGGCTCCAGGGTACCTACGAGCAGTACTTC
TRBV20-1,many,TRBD2,TRBJ2-1,CSATSGEPNEQFF,TGCAGTGCCACTAGCGGGGAGCCCAATGAGCAGTTCTTC
TRBV5-1,many,TRBD1,TRBJ2-1,CASSLGQGSYNEQFF,TGCGCCAGCAGCTTGGGACAGGGCTCCTACAATGAGCAGTTCTTC
TRBV7-6,few,.,TRBJ1-6,CASSSYDNSPLHF,TGTGCCAGCAGCTCCTACGATAATTCACCCCTCCACTTT
TRBV20-1,many,.,TRBJ2-7,CSARSLGSGNLLEQYF,TGCAGTGCTAGATCCCTCGGGTCAGGGAATTTACTCGAGCAGTACTTC
TRBV20-1,many,TRBD1,TRBJ1-2,CSARARGRPDGYTF,TGCAGTGCTAGAGCCAGGGGGCGGCCGGATGGCTACACCTTC
TRBV20-1,many,TRBD1,TRBJ1-6,CSARESTGGDNSPLHF,TGCAGTGCTAGAGAATCGACAGGGGGTGATAATTCACCCCTCCACTTT
TRBV5-1,many,TRBD1,TRBJ2-6,CASSSDPGQGAPGANVLTF,TGCGCCAGCAGCTCGGACCCGGGACAGGGGGCGCCAGGGGCCAACGTCCTGACTTTC
TRBV29-1,many,.,TRBJ2-7,CSVGWGPGYEQYF,TGCAGCGTTGGGTGGGGGCCAGGCTACGAGCAGTACTTC
TRBV7-2,many,.,TRBJ2-3,CASSLGIGVDTQYF,TGTGCCAGCAGCTTAGGTATCGGGGTGGATACGCAGTATTTT
TRBV20-1,many,.,TRBJ1-4,CSARRGDEKLFF,TGCAGTGCTAGACGAGGGGATGAAAAACTGTTTTTT
TRBV14,once,.,TRBJ2-2,CAISRLHGRNTGELFF,TGTGCCATCAGCCGCCTACATGGAAGAAACACCGGGGAGCTGTTTTTT
TRBV30,.,.,TRBJ2-7,CAWRDKGYEQYF,TGTGCCTGGAGGGACAAGGGCTACGAGCAGTACTTC
TRBV4-1,many,TRBD2,TRBJ2-5,CASSQGSGREETQYF,TGCGCCAGCAGCCAAGGATCCGGGAGGGAAGAGACCCAGTACTTC
TRBV10-2,.,.,TRBJ1-5,CASREDRYSNQPQHF,TGCGCCAGCAGGGAAGACAGGTATAGCAATCAGCCCCAGCATTTT
TRBV27,many,.,TRBJ1-2,CASSYSPGSRGYTF,TGTGCCAGCAGTTATTCGCCGGGGTCTCGCGGCTACACCTTC
TRBV2,.,.,TRBJ1-1,CASSVTGPFLNTEAFF,TGTGCCAGCAGTGTTACAGGGCCATTCTTGAACACTGAAGCTTTCTTT
TRBV5-1,many,.,TRBJ2-7,CASSFRGPYEQYF,TGCGCCAGCAGCTTTCGCGGCCCCTACGAGCAGTACTTC